This T cell receptor (beta chain) derives from a study of CD8+CD57+ T cells in acquired aplastic anemia. Study in general: Average DNA yield from sorted CD4+ and CD8+ cells was about 3 ug.

With regard to this clonotype: Its matching antigen is unknown. Without the conserved terminal phenylalanine or tryptophan, this CDR3 likely stems from a read error.

All patients picked for sequencing had shown, by flow cytometry, an expansion of CD8+CD57+ cells. Trimming left V 5 bases short and J 0 bases short, with 7 bases between. This CDR3 comprises 13 residues. Germline-derived CDR1 and CDR2 are SGHTA and FQGTGA. General study results and limits: Found in both controls and patients were twenty-nine CD8+ CDR3 sequences.

The TCR beta profiling, which covered VDJ combination and CDR3 sequence, was carried out using genomic DNA as the template. TCRdb itself ran the reads through MiXCR, one entry per CDR3 protein. Of about 190,000 distinct CDR3 sequences in the sample, 48% were seen once. This chain connects TRBV7-3 to TRBJ1-1, with D uncertain. What was sequenced was sorted CD4+, CD8+, or CD8+CD57+ T cells (not recorded which) from PBMCs. This TCR derives from a human donor with aplastic anemia. The CDR3 reads CASSPTLNTEAFL. CDR3 nucleotides: TGTGCCAGCAGCCCCACTTTGAACACTGAAGCTTTCTTA.